The clone carrying this T cell receptor beta chain counts as medium-sized (0.01 to 0.1%). Antigen specificity is unknown. The sample is drawn from a study of Tregs in tolerant kidney transplant recipients. General study findings and limits: Biological reproducibility was not directly addressed, but technical replication error appeared minimal. Tregs expanded with activated donor B cells seemed most donor-specific.

Thawed PBMCs were FACS-sorted into unstimulated CD4+CD25+CD127- regulatory T cells, CD4+CD25- non-regulatory cells, CD4 and CD8 cells. Using immunoSEQ multiplex PCR, the repertoire was profiled, and TCRdb retains in-frame clones only, with some absent. The sample carries some 110,000 clones, 92% recorded once. The CDR3 consists of 14 residues. Looked up from germline, CDR1 is MNHNY and CDR2 is SVGAGI (reference sequence). The V and J ends lost 9 bases and 0 bases respectively, with 12 bases between them. V and J are TRBV6-6 and TRBJ1-5, with D perhaps matching TRBD1 (5 bases). This TCR was recovered from a human donor in good health. The sample comprised CD4+ T cells from blood. The DNA for the CDR3 is TGTGCCAGTAAGGGACTTAATAGCAATCAGCCCCAGCATTTT. It specifies CASKGLNSNQPQHF.